A single sample gave rise to the 13 T cell receptor beta chains below, sequenced in a study of technical replicates of blood from a handful of donors (dated by TCRdb to 2017 to 2019). Library prep was done by the immunoSEQ multiplex PCR assay. TCRdb obtained this table from immuneACCESS and retained in-frame rearrangements with V and J assigned. These tables miss some clones; where compared with another copy, unresolved V genes account for less than half of the shortfall, and the remainder is unexplained. The sample includes tens of thousands of clones, with 90% to 95% observed a single time. Jointly, the top ten make up about 3.8% of the sample. Sequenced input: PBMCs. The receptors originated from a human donor in good health. Some clones in this sample may be carry-over from other donors' samples.

This sequence joins TRBV6-1 and TRBJ2-7; possible D gene TRBD2, 7 bases. The CDR3 extends over 15 amino acids. Germline assignment: CDR1 MNHNS and CDR2 SASEGT. Trimming left V 6 bases short and J 6 bases short, with 21 bases between. CDR3: CASRGQGGARFEQYF. The CDR3 region has the DNA TGTGCCAGCAGAGGTCAAGGGGGGGCAAGGTTCGAGCAGTACTTC.

This chain connects TRBV7-2 to TRBJ1-1; no reliable D call. The CDR3 has 12 residues. The V gene lost 4 bases and the J gene lost 5 bases, with 8 bases spanning the gap. Germline lookup yields CDR1 SGHTA and CDR2 FQGNSA. The DNA for the CDR3 is TGTGCCAGCAGCTCCCCCGGGACTGAAGCTTTCTTT. This codes for CASSSPGTEAFF.

CDR3 nucleotide sequence: TGTGCCAGCAGCCCCAGACTAGCGGGAACCTACGAGCAGTACTTC. This codes for CASSPRLAGTYEQYF. The chain couples TRBV13 to TRBJ2-7; 11 bases are shared with TRBD2. Germline-derived CDR1 and CDR2 are PRHDT and FYEKMQ (reference sequence). This CDR3 has 15 amino acids. With 5 bases clipped from V and 2 bases from J, the junction kept 5 bases outside the gene matches.

This clone was counted between two and nine times. V and J are TRBV29-1 and TRBJ1-5; D is possibly TRBD1 (6 bases). Trimming pared 4 bases from V and 0 bases from J, leaving 10 bases between. The CDR3 consists of 14 residues. Per the germline V gene, CDR1 is SQVTM and CDR2 is ANQGSEA. As DNA, the CDR3 is TGCAGCGTTGCCGGGGACAATAGCAATCAGCCCCAGCATTTT. As protein: CSVAGDNSNQPQHF. Combining the CDR3 with reference TRBV29-1 and TRBJ1-5 gives the whole variable domain SAVISQKPSRDICQRGTSLTIQCQVDSQVTMMFWYRQQPGQSLTLIATANQGSEATYESGFVIDKFPISRPNLTFSTLTVSNMSPEDSSIYLCSVAGDNSNQPQHFGDGTRLSIL.

The CDR3, as DNA: TGTGCCAGCAGTTACTCGGGACAGGGAGGTGAGCCCCAGCATTTT. Its translation: CASSYSGQGGEPQHF. The chain has TRBV6-5 and TRBJ1-5; the match to TRBD1 covers 9 bases. CDR1 and CDR2 from the germline V gene are MNHEY and SVGAGI. V lost 0 bases, J lost 8 bases, and 5 bases stayed unmatched. The CDR3 sequence is 15 residues long.

This clone came up once. The V and J genes are TRBV6-5 and TRBJ2-7; possibly TRBD1 for D (6 bases). The CDR3 has 14 amino acids. The germline CDR1 and CDR2 sequences are MNHEY and SVGAGI. V was pared by 7 bases and J by 5 bases, with 18 bases between. In DNA form, the CDR3 reads TGTGCCAGCAAGACACGGACAGCTAACGACGAGCAGTACTTC. It specifies CASKTRTANDEQYF.

The gene calls are TRBV29-1 and TRBJ1-2, with TRBD1 matching 7 bases. The CDR3 is 13 residues long. J was trimmed by 2 bases and V by 6 bases; bases with no gene match: 6. Germline loops: CDR1 SQVTM, CDR2 ANQGSEA. The CDR3 is CSVGTDPNYGYTF. CDR3 nucleotides: TGCAGCGTCGGGACAGATCCGAACTATGGCTACACCTTC.

The chain's CDR3 is CASSSRGVAEAFF. DNA of the CDR3: TGTGCCAGCAGCTCCAGGGGGGTCGCTGAAGCTTTCTTT. The chain is built from TRBV9 and TRBJ1-1; TRBD1 aligns across 7 bases. V shed 4 bases and J 6 bases; nucleotides not matched to a gene: 6. CDR1 is SGDLS, CDR2 YYNGEE, per germline. The CDR3 consists of 13 residues.

The chain links TRBV6-5 to TRBJ1-1; D may be TRBD1 (6 bases). The CDR3 length is 14 residues. V shed 4 bases and J shed 4 bases, with 13 bases lying between them. Germline loops: CDR1 MNHEY, CDR2 SVGAGI. CDR3 loop: CASSSTDSFTEAFF. As DNA, the CDR3 is TGTGCCAGCAGTTCCACGGACAGCTTCACTGAAGCTTTCTTT.

J is TRBJ2-1 and V is TRBV15; tentative D call: TRBD2 (6 bases). V was pared by 3 bases and J by 8 bases, with 26 bases between. Germline CDR1 LNHNV, CDR2 YYDKDF (reference sequence). The CDR3 length is 18 residues. CDR3 loop: CATSSQTYWRRGLDEQFF. CDR3 DNA: TGTGCCACCAGCAGCCAAACCTACTGGCGGAGGGGTTTGGATGAGCAGTTCTTC.

The rearrangement uses TRBV10-3 and TRBJ1-6, with TRBD1 identical over 10 bases. Germline loops: CDR1 ENHRY, CDR2 SYGVKD. The V segment lost 11 bases and the J segment 7 bases; nucleotides outside the gene matches: 5. This CDR3 has 13 amino acids. The CDR3: CASRTGGNSPLHF. CDR3 in DNA: TGTGCCTCCAGGACAGGGGGGAATTCACCCCTCCACTTT.

The chain combines TRBV5-6 with TRBJ1-1; D possibly corresponds to TRBD1 (5 bases). The ends were cut back, 0 bases at V and 6 bases at J, with 12 bases in the middle. The germline gives CDR1 SGHDT, CDR2 YYEEEE. The CDR3 contains 14 residues. The CDR3 DNA is TGTGCCAGCAGCTTGGGGGCCCAGGGCGCTGAAGCTTTCTTT. Amino acid sequence: CASSLGAQGAEAFF. Supplemented by reference TRBV5-6 and TRBJ1-1, the full variable domain reads DAGVTQSPTHLIKTRGQQVTLRCSPKSGHDTVSWYQQALGQGPQFIFQYYEEEERQRGNFPDRFSGHQFPNYSSELNVNALLLGDSALYLCASSLGAQGAEAFFGQGTRLTVV.

The genes are TRBV14 and TRBJ2-6, with 8 nucleotides matching TRBD1. CDR1 and CDR2 from the germline V gene are SGHDN and FVKESK. Germline trimming cut 4 bases from V and 4 bases from J; bases unmatched to any gene: 12. The length of the CDR3 is 18 residues. This CDR3 reads CASSRAGRGQVGANVLTF. The CDR3 coding sequence is TGTGCCAGCAGCCGGGCCGGCAGGGGGCAGGTCGGGGCCAACGTCCTGACTTTC.